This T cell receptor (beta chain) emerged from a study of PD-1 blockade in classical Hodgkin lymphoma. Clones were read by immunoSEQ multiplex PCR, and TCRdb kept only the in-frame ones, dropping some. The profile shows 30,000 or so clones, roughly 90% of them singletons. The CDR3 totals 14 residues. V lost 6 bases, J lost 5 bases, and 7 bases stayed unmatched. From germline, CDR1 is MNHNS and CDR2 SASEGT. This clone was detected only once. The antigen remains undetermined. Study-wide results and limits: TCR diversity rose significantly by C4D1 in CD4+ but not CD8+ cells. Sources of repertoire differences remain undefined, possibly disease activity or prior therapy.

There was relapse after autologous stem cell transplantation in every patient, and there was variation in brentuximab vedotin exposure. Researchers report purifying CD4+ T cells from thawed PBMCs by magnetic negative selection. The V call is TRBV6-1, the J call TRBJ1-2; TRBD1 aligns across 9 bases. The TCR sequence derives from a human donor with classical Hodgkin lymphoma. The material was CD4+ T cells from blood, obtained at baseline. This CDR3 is CASSLRTGEYGYTF. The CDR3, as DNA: TGTGCCAGCAGCCTCCGGACAGGGGAATATGGCTACACCTTC.